This T cell receptor beta chain originates from a study of blood T cell repertoires in COVID-19. Overall study context: Specimens from acute and convalescent COVID-19 originated in the United States, Italy and Spain. Sample material is recorded as cDNA or gDNA derived from T cells, B-cell-depleted T cells, or PBMCs.

The CDR3 is 14 amino acids. With V trimmed by 3 bases and J by 0 bases, 4 bases remained unmatched. The germline V gene encodes CDR1 DFQATT and CDR2 SNEGSKA (reference sequence). This clone came up a few times. This same CDR3 is encoded by further DNA sequences in the sample. In the original workflow: For nucleated cells, counts were estimated from reference gene primer amplification. Sequenced by immunoSEQ multiplex PCR; TCRdb stores in-frame clones only, minus some. That table furnishes V, J and clone size, whereas the DNA furnished D and trimming. The sample shows fewer than 250,000 clones, approximately 83% of them seen only once.

Input material: peripheral blood. This TCR was recovered from a woman between 40 and 55 years old with active or convalescent COVID-19. The rearrangement links TRBV20-1 to TRBJ2-7; TRBD1 matches at 8 bases. CDR3: CSASWDRSSYEQYF. The CDR3 DNA reads as TGCAGTGCTAGTTGGGACAGGTCCTCCTACGAGCAGTACTTC.